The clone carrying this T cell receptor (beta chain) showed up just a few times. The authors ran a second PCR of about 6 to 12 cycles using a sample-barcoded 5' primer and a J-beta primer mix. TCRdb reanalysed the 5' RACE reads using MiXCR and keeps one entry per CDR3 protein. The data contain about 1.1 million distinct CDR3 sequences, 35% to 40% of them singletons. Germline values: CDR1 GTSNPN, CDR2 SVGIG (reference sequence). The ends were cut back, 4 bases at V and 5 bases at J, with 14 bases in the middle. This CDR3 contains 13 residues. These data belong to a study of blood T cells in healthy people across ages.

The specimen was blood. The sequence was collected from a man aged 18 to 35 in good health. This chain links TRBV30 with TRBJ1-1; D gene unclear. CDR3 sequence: CAWKYSVTTEAFF. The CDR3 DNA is TGTGCCTGGAAATATTCGGTTACGACTGAAGCTTTCTTT. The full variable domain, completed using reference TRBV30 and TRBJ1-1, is SQTIHQWPATLVQPVGSPLSLECTVEGTSNPNLYWYRQAAGRGLQLLFYSVGIGQISSEVPQNLSASRPQDRQFILSSKKLLLSDSGFYLCAWKYSVTTEAFFGQGTRLTVV.